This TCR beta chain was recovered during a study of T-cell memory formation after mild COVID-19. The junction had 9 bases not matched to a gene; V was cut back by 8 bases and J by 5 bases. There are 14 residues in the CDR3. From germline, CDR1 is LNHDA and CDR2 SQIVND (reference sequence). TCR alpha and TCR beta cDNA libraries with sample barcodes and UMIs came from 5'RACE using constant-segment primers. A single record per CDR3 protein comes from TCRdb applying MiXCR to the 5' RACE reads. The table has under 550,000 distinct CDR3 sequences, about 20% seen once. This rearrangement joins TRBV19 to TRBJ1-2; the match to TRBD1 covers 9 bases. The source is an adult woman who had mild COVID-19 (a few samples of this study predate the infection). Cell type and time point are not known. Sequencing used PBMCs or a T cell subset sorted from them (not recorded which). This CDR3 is CASRASGQGYGYTF. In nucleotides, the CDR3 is TGTGCCAGTCGCGCCAGCGGACAGGGGTATGGCTACACCTTC.